These T cell receptor beta chains were read from a single sample in a study of blood T cell repertoires in COVID-19. Measured with immunoSEQ multiplex PCR; TCRdb has only the in-frame clones, and not every one. The sample holds approximately 100,000 clones, 84% seen once. The sequencing input was peripheral blood. All receptors come from a man in his sixties with acute or convalescent COVID-19. Both conserved end residues are part of each CDR3. Clone size, where shown, is once, few, many, or a class for clones that have expanded.

v_call	j_call	clone_size	cdr3_aa
TRBV19	TRBJ1-1	-	CASREQGMITEAFF
TRBV19	TRBJ2-2	once	CATTPGATGELFF
TRBV28	TRBJ1-6	once	CASSLSGGWVENSPLHF
TRBV5-4	TRBJ1-2	-	CASSFGRERGNYGYTF
TRBV3-1/TRBV3-2	TRBJ2-5	-	CASSHPGGPGETQYF
TRBV29-1	TRBJ2-5	-	CSVVVGGRETQYF
TRBV3-1/TRBV3-2	TRBJ2-1	few	CAKEGSGEYNEQFF
TRBV12-3/TRBV12-4	TRBJ2-1	-	CASSLEGGTEQFF
TRBV5-1	TRBJ1-1	-	CASAYREVTEAFF
TRBV2	TRBJ1-3	once	CASSGQGGASGNTIYF
TRBV7-3	TRBJ2-1	-	CASSLGANNNEQFF
TRBV3-1/TRBV3-2	TRBJ2-5	once	CASSQVLEAETQYF
TRBV7-2	TRBJ1-2	-	CASSSPGEANYGYTF
TRBV6-6	TRBJ1-1	-	CASSGQGRAFF
TRBV29-1	TRBJ1-1	-	CSVEAGQGYTEAFF
TRBV5-4	TRBJ2-3	once	CASSLAALPSTDTQYF
TRBV5-1	TRBJ2-1	once	CASSHTTGNEQFF
TRBV7-2	TRBJ1-2	-	CASSSQTGSDGYTF
TRBV7-2	TRBJ1-1	few	CASSSIVLWEDTEAFF
TRBV7-2	TRBJ1-6	-	CASSLGGHNSPLHF
TRBV4-1	TRBJ2-1	-	CASSQVSGPYNEQFF
TRBV23-1	TRBJ2-7	-	CARPPRLAPLGQYF
TRBV24-1	TRBJ1-5	-	CATPRTGNQPQHF
TRBV19	TRBJ2-2	-	CASSTGGTGELFF
TRBV3-1/TRBV3-2	TRBJ2-1	few	CASTLGGNYNEQFF
TRBV18	TRBJ1-3	-	CASSPSLDLGNTIYF
TRBV16	TRBJ1-5	-	CASSQSPGGNQPQHF
TRBV6-6	TRBJ2-5	-	CASSPRGLAGGQETQYF
TRBV7-9	TRBJ1-1	once	CASRPGQGNTEAFF